This T cell receptor (beta chain) was captured by sequencing in a study of glioma-infiltrating T cells after dendritic cell vaccination. Background on the study: Monocyte-derived dendritic cells, cultured 6 to 8 days with IL-4 and GM-CSF, were pulsed with autologous tumor lysate.

Profiling relied on immunoSEQ multiplex PCR, and the TCRdb table lists in-frame clones only, not all of them. The repertoire has roughly 100,000 clones, over 80% of them found once; the top ten carry around 7%. Germline CDR1 is SGHTS and CDR2 is YDEGEE. The ends were cut back, 1 base at V and 3 bases at J, with 7 bases in the middle. This CDR3 has 14 residues. Regarding time point: after dendritic cell vaccination, including at tumor progression/relapse. All glioblastoma patients lacked an isocitrate dehydrogenase mutation. The material was blood, obtained after dendritic cell vaccination. This sequence was found in a human donor with glioblastoma. The genes are TRBV5-8 and TRBJ1-4; possibly TRBD1 for D (5 bases). CDR3 DNA sequence: TGTGCCAGCAGCTTGCAGGGTTCTAATGAAAAACTGTTTTTT. It specifies CASSLQGSNEKLFF.